This T cell receptor (beta chain) was documented in a study of T cells in localized non-small cell lung cancer. Here immunoSEQ multiplex PCR was the method, and the copy in TCRdb shows in-frame clones only, minus some. The data contain about 40,000 clones, 85% to 90% of them seen just once; the ten biggest clones take up approximately 3.5%. About this clone: The antigen remains unidentified.

General study results and limits: Tumor showed lower T cell clonality than uninvolved adjacent lung, where it was highest.

V was trimmed by 4 bases and J by 1 base, leaving 11 bases between them. Germline assignment: CDR1 MDHEN and CDR2 SYDVKM. The CDR3 covers 14 residues. This sequence joins TRBV28 and TRBJ2-7; D unclear. The material was peripheral blood, obtained before any cancer treatment. The receptor comes from a man aged 18-49 years with stage I lung adenocarcinoma. CDR3 loop: CASSSTGRSYEQYF. DNA of the CDR3: TGTGCCAGCAGTTCTACCGGGCGTTCCTACGAGCAGTACTTC.